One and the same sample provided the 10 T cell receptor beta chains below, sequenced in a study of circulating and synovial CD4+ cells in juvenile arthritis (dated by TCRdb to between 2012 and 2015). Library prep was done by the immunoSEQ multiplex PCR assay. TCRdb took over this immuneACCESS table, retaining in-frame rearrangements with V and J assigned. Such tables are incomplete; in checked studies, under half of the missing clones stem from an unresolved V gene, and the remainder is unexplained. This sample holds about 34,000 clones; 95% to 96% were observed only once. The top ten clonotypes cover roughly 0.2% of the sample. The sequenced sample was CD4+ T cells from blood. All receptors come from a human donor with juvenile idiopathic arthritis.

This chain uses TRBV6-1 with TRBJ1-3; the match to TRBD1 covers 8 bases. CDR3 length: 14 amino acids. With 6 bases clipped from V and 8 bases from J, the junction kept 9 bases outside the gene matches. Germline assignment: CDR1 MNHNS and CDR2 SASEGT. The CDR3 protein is CASRQGQDLYTIYF. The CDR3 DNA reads TGTGCCAGCAGACAGGGACAGGACCTATACACCATATATTTT.

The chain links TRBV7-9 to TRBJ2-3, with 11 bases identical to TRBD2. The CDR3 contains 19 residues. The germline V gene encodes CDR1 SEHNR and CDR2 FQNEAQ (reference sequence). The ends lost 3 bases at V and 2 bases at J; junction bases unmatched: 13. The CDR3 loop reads CASSLGRPGTSGFTDTQYF. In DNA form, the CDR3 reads TGTGCCAGCAGCTTGGGTCGTCCAGGGACTAGCGGTTTCACAGATACGCAGTATTTT. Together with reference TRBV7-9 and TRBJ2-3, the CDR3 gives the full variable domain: DTGVSQNPRHKITKRGQNVTFRCDPISEHNRLYWYRQTLGQGPEFLTYFQNEAQLEKSRLLSDRFSAERPKGSFSTLEIQRTEQGDSAMYLCASSLGRPGTSGFTDTQYFGPGTRLTVL.

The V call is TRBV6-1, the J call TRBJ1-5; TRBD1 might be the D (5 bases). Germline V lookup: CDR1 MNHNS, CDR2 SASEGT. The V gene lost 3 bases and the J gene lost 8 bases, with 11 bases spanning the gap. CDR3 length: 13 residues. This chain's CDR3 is CASSDVDNEPQHF. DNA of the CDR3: TGTGCCAGCAGTGACGTGGACAACGAGCCCCAGCATTTT.

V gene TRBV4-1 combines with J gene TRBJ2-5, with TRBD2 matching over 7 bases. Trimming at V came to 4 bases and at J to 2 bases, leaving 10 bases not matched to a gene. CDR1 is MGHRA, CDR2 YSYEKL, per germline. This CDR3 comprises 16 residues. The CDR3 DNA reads TGCGCCAGCAGCCTGAACCCGGGACTATTACAAGAGACCCAGTACTTC. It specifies CASSLNPGLLQETQYF.

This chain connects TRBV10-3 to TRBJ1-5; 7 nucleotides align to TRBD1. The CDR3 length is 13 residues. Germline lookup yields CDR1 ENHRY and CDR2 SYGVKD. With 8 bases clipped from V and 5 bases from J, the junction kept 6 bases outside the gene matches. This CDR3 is CAIGRDRDQPQHF. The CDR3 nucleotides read TGTGCCATCGGTCGAGACAGGGATCAGCCCCAGCATTTT.

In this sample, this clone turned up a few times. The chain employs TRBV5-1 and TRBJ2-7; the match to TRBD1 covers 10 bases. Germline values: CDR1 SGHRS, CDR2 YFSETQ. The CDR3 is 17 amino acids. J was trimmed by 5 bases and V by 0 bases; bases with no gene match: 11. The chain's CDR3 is CASSLGLRGQGINEQYF. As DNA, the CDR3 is TGCGCCAGCAGCTTGGGACTTCGGGGACAGGGGATCAACGAGCAGTACTTC.

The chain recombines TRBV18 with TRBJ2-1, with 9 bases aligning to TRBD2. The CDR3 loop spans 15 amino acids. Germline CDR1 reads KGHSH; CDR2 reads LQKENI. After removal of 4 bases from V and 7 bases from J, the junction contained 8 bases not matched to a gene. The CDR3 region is CASSHSGGGLNEQFF. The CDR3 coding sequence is TGTGCCAGCTCACATAGCGGGGGAGGCCTTAATGAGCAGTTCTTC.

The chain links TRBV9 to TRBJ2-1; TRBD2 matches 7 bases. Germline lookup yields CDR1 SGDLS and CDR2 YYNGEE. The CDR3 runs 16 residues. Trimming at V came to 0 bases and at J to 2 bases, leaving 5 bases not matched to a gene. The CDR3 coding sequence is TGTGCCAGCAGCGTAGGTTCTAGCGGAGCCTACAATGAGCAGTTCTTC. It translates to CASSVGSSGAYNEQFF.

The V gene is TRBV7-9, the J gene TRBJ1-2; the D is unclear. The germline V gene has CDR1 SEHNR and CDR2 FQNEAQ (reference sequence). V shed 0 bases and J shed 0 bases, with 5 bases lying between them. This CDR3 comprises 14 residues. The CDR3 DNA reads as TGTGCCAGCAGCTTAGCGCCAGCTAACTATGGCTACACCTTC. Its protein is CASSLAPANYGYTF. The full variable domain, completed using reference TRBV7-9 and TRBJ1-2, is DTGVSQNPRHKITKRGQNVTFRCDPISEHNRLYWYRQTLGQGPEFLTYFQNEAQLEKSRLLSDRFSAERPKGSFSTLEIQRTEQGDSAMYLCASSLAPANYGYTFGSGTRLTVV.

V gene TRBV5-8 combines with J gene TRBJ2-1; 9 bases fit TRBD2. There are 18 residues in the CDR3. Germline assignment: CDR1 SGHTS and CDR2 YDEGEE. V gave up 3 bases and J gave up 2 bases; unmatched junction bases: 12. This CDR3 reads CASSYPGRGGRAYNEQFF. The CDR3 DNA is TGTGCCAGCAGCTACCCCGGGAGGGGCGGGAGGGCCTACAATGAGCAGTTCTTC.